One sample yielded the 23 T cell receptor beta chains listed below, sequenced in a study of cytomegalovirus exposure and HLA in healthy donors. The PCR ran on 60 Vbeta and 13 Jbeta primers. The assay was immunoSEQ multiplex PCR, and TCRdb's table has in-frame clones only and misses some. Here the sample spans 150,000 to 200,000 clones, 80% to 85% being singletons. Sequenced: PBMCs. The source of these receptors is a boy under 18 in good health and CMV-seronegative.

This sequence joins TRBV5-4 and TRBJ1-1; 12 bases line up with TRBD1. The CDR3 has 16 amino acids. CDR1 is SGHNT, CDR2 YYREEE, per germline (reference sequence). Germline trimming cut 2 bases from V and 8 bases from J; bases unmatched to any gene: 10. The CDR3 reads CASSFGFGTGGSEAFF. CDR3 sequence (DNA): TGTGCCAGCAGCTTCGGTTTTGGGACAGGGGGCTCCGAAGCTTTCTTT. Drawing the rest from reference TRBV5-4 and TRBJ1-1, the complete variable domain is ETGVTQSPTHLIKTRGQQVTLRCSSQSGHNTVSWYQQALGQGPQFIFQYYREEENGRGNFPPRFSGLQFPNYSSELNVNALELDDSALYLCASSFGFGTGGSEAFFGQGTRLTVV.

CDR3 bases: TGTAGCGGGGGCCCCCCTCCGGAGCAGTTCTTC. The encoded protein is CSGGPPPEQFF. The chain combines TRBV7-9 with TRBJ2-1, with TRBD2 matching over 8 bases. From germline, CDR1 is SEHNR and CDR2 FQNEAQ (reference sequence). This CDR3 has 11 residues.

CDR3 bases: TGTGCCAGCAGCTCCCGCGACAGGGGCGGCACTGAAGCTTTCTTT. Protein sequence: CASSSRDRGGTEAFF. The rearrangement links TRBV5-4 to TRBJ1-1, with 8 bases lining up with TRBD1. The CDR3 length is 15 residues. V trimming: 3 bases; J trimming: 4 bases; junction bases outside the gene matches: 8. Per germline, CDR1 SGHNT and CDR2 YYREEE (reference sequence).

The rearrangement links TRBV5-4 to TRBJ2-3; D gene ambiguous. CDR3 length equals 12 residues. V was shortened by 5 bases and J by 4 bases, with 8 bases between the two germline ends. Germline V gene data show CDR1 as SGHNT and CDR2 as YYREEE (reference sequence). CDR3: CASSIGSDTQYF. The CDR3 DNA sequence: TGTGCCAGCAGTATCGGTTCAGATACGCAGTATTTT.

The chain has TRBV11-2 and TRBJ2-3, with 12 positions matching TRBD2. The CDR3 loop spans 19 amino acids. The V segment lost 3 bases and the J segment 2 bases; nucleotides outside the gene matches: 12. Germline V gives CDR1 SGHAT, CDR2 FQNNGV. As DNA, the CDR3 is TGTGCCAGCAGCTTCCCTTACCGGACTAGCGGGGTGACCACAGATACGCAGTATTTT. It specifies CASSFPYRTSGVTTDTQYF.

The chain uses TRBV5-1 and TRBJ2-1; TRBD1 might be the D (5 bases). The CDR3 covers 13 residues. With 1 base removed from V and 8 bases from J, the gap between germline ends came to 10 bases. CDR1 and CDR2 (germline): SGHRS, YFSETQ. The CDR3: CASSLQGFHEQFF. In DNA form, the CDR3 reads TGCGCCAGCAGCTTGCAGGGTTTCCATGAGCAGTTCTTC. The full variable domain, with the rest looked up from reference TRBV5-1 and TRBJ2-1, is KAGVTQTPRYLIKTRGQQVTLSCSPISGHRSVSWYQQTPGQGLQFLFEYFSETQRNKGNFPGRFSGRQFSNSRSEMNVSTLELGDSALYLCASSLQGFHEQFFGPGTRLTVL.

V is TRBV18 and J is TRBJ2-2; 8 bases map to TRBD1. V lost 3 bases to trimming and J lost 0 bases; unmatched junction nucleotides: 6. The V gene's germline CDR1 is KGHSH and CDR2 LQKENI. The CDR3 runs 17 residues. The CDR3 bases are TGTGCCAGCTCACCCCTAGACAGGGGTGCGAACACCGGGGAGCTGTTTTTT. This translates into CASSPLDRGANTGELFF. The entire variable domain, with the rest obtained from reference TRBV18 and TRBJ2-2, is as follows: NAGVMQNPRHLVRRRGQEARLRCSPMKGHSHVYWYRQLPEEGLKFMVYLQKENIIDESGMPKERFSAEFPKEGPSILRIQQVVRGDSAAYFCASSPLDRGANTGELFFGEGSRLTVL.

The chain joins TRBV5-4 to TRBJ2-1, with TRBD2 matching over 9 bases. V lost 2 bases to trimming and J lost 8 bases; unmatched junction nucleotides: 8. Germline assignment: CDR1 SGHNT and CDR2 YYREEE (reference sequence). This CDR3 is 15 amino acids long. For the CDR3, the DNA is TGTGCCAGCAGCTTTATGAGCGGGAGGAATGATGAGCAGTTCTTC. Translated, it gives CASSFMSGRNDEQFF.

This clone was seen a handful of times. The chain combines TRBV7-2 with TRBJ1-1, with D hard to call. The germline CDR1 and CDR2 sequences are SGHTA and FQGNSA. V dropped 5 bases and J dropped 3 bases, with 7 bases sitting between them. The CDR3 loop spans 12 amino acids. CDR3 amino acids: CASSPRYTEAFF. The CDR3 nucleotides are TGTGCCAGCAGCCCTCGTTACACTGAAGCTTTCTTT. The full variable domain, its missing parts supplied by reference TRBV7-2 and TRBJ1-1, is GAGVSQSPSNKVTEKGKDVELRCDPISGHTALYWYRQSLGQGLEFLIYFQGNSAPDKSGLPSDRFSAERTGGSVSTLTIQRTQQEDSAVYLCASSPRYTEAFFGQGTRLTVV.

This clone is a singleton in its sample. V is TRBV27 and J is TRBJ2-1; the match to TRBD2 covers 13 bases. The germline CDR1 and CDR2 sequences are MNHEY and SMNVEV (reference sequence). V gave up 5 bases and J gave up 3 bases; unmatched junction bases: 10. The CDR3 has 18 amino acids. The CDR3 nucleotides are TGTGCCAGCAGTAGACCCTCACTAGCGGGAGGGCTCTACAATGAGCAGTTCTTC. This gives the protein CASSRPSLAGGLYNEQFF.

The rearrangement joins TRBV7-3 to TRBJ2-7, with a tentative D call TRBD1 (6 bases). V lost 2 bases and J lost 3, with 23 bases in between. There are 18 residues in the CDR3. CDR1 SGHTA and CDR2 FQGTGA come from the germline V gene. Written as DNA, the CDR3 is TGTGCCAGCAGCTTACGATCCCGGGACAATCATACCCACTACGAGCAGTACTTC. It translates to CASSLRSRDNHTHYEQYF.

The chain has TRBV5-1 and TRBJ2-7, with 7 positions matching TRBD2. With 3 bases clipped from V and 0 bases from J, the junction kept 3 bases outside the gene matches. This CDR3 has 14 amino acids. Germline loops: CDR1 SGHRS, CDR2 YFSETQ. The CDR3 spells CASSWGGSSYEQYF. The CDR3 region has the DNA TGCGCCAGCAGCTGGGGGGGAAGCTCCTACGAGCAGTACTTC.

This clone was picked up a small number of times. The chain couples TRBV28 to TRBJ1-1, with D perhaps matching TRBD1 (6 bases). With 9 bases removed from V and 6 bases from J, the gap between germline ends came to 23 bases. The CDR3 totals 15 residues. In germline, CDR1 is MDHEN, CDR2 SYDVKM. The CDR3 sequence is CASHTGSRQGPEAFF. DNA of the CDR3: TGTGCCAGTCACACTGGATCCCGGCAGGGGCCTGAAGCTTTCTTT.

J is TRBJ2-6 and V is TRBV13, with D possibly matching TRBD2 (5 bases). V shed 3 bases and J shed 0 bases, with 6 bases lying between them. CDR1 and CDR2 (germline): PRHDT, FYEKMQ (reference sequence). The CDR3 is 15 residues long. The DNA of the CDR3 is TGTGCCAGCAGCTTGGGGAGCTCTGGGGCCAACGTCCTGACTTTC. Translated: CASSLGSSGANVLTF.

This clone has just a few counts. The chain uses TRBV5-1 and TRBJ2-1, with 7 bases aligning to TRBD2. Germline CDR1 and CDR2: SGHRS and YFSETQ. Trimming took 4 bases from V and 8 from J; bases not matched to a gene: 6. The CDR3 is made up of 13 amino acids. This CDR3 is CASSPLGGDEQFF. Here the CDR3 DNA reads TGCGCCAGCAGCCCCCTGGGAGGGGATGAGCAGTTCTTC.

This sequence joins TRBV7-9 and TRBJ1-2, with 7 bases matching TRBD1. The CDR3 sequence is 15 residues long. CDR1 and CDR2 (germline): SEHNR, FQNEAQ (reference sequence). The J segment lost 2 bases and the V segment lost 0 bases, leaving 3 bases of the junction unmatched. The CDR3 coding sequence is TGTGCCAGCAGCTTAGCGATGGACAGGAACTATGGCTACACCTTC. As protein: CASSLAMDRNYGYTF. Complete variable domain (other parts from reference TRBV7-9 and TRBJ1-2): DTGVSQNPRHKITKRGQNVTFRCDPISEHNRLYWYRQTLGQGPEFLTYFQNEAQLEKSRLLSDRFSAERPKGSFSTLEIQRTEQGDSAMYLCASSLAMDRNYGYTFGSGTRLTVV.

The chain couples TRBV5-6 to TRBJ1-3; D unresolved. The CDR3 consists of 15 residues. Germline V lookup: CDR1 SGHDT, CDR2 YYEEEE. The V end lost 4 bases, the J end lost 0 bases, and 11 bases lay between the germline ends. CDR3 DNA: TGTGCCAGCAGCCGGGTGGTGGGCTCTGGAAACACCATATATTTT. Encoded protein: CASSRVVGSGNTIYF.

The CDR3 loop reads CASSQGNRGTGDEQYF. CDR3 in DNA: TGCGCCAGCAGCCAAGGCAACAGGGGGACAGGGGACGAGCAGTACTTC. The J gene is TRBJ2-7, the V gene TRBV4-3, with 10 nucleotides matching TRBD1. CDR1 is LGHNA and CDR2 is YSLEER in the germline V gene. Trimming removed 1 base from V and 5 bases from J; junction bases left unmatched: 8. CDR3 length equals 16 residues.

The chain combines TRBV28 with TRBJ1-3, with 10 positions matching TRBD1. The CDR3 runs 14 residues. The junction had 2 bases not matched to a gene; V was cut back by 3 bases and J by 6 bases. Germline V gene lookup returns CDR1 MDHEN and CDR2 SYDVKM. Here the CDR3 DNA reads TGTGCCAGCAGTTTGACAGGGGGCCTAAACACCATATATTTT. Translation: CASSLTGGLNTIYF. The full variable domain, completed using reference TRBV28 and TRBJ1-3, is DVKVTQSSRYLVKRTGEKVFLECVQDMDHENMFWYRQDPGLGLRLIYFSYDVKMKEKGDIPEGYSVSREKKERFSLILESASTNQTSMYLCASSLTGGLNTIYFGEGSWLTVV.

V gene TRBV9 combines with J gene TRBJ2-1; 14 bases line up with TRBD2. V was pared by 0 bases and J by 10 bases, with 3 bases of the junction left unmatched. Germline CDR1 SGDLS, CDR2 YYNGEE. The CDR3 is 15 residues long. The CDR3 region is CASSVETSGRGEQFF. In nucleotides, the CDR3 is TGTGCCAGCAGCGTAGAGACTAGCGGGAGGGGAGAGCAGTTCTTC.

There are a few counts of this clone. V gene TRBV5-1 combines with J gene TRBJ2-3, with 10 bases matching TRBD2. Germline V lookup: CDR1 SGHRS, CDR2 YFSETQ. This CDR3 has 20 residues. The trim removed 0 bases at V and 0 bases at J, leaving 13 bases unmatched. Here the CDR3 reads CASSLVSSGGFHLSTDTQYF. The CDR3 DNA reads TGCGCCAGCAGCTTGGTTTCTAGCGGGGGATTTCACCTAAGCACAGATACGCAGTATTTT.

The gene calls are TRBV6-1 and TRBJ1-1; D is undetermined. CDR1 and CDR2 (germline): MNHNS, SASEGT. This CDR3 region has 15 residues. The V end lost 1 base, the J end lost 2 bases, and 11 bases lay between the germline ends. The CDR3 is CASSEERAPNTEAFF. CDR3 nucleotide sequence: TGTGCCAGCAGTGAAGAGAGAGCACCTAACACTGAAGCTTTCTTT.

This chain links TRBV2 with TRBJ1-4, with 7 positions matching TRBD1. V shed 5 bases, J shed 8 bases, and the junction held 5 bases outside the gene matches. CDR1 and CDR2 from the germline V gene are SNHLY and FYNNEI. This CDR3 has 13 residues. The CDR3 DNA reads TGTGCCAGCAGTCGGACAGGAGGCGAAAAACTGTTTTTT. Amino acid sequence: CASSRTGGEKLFF.